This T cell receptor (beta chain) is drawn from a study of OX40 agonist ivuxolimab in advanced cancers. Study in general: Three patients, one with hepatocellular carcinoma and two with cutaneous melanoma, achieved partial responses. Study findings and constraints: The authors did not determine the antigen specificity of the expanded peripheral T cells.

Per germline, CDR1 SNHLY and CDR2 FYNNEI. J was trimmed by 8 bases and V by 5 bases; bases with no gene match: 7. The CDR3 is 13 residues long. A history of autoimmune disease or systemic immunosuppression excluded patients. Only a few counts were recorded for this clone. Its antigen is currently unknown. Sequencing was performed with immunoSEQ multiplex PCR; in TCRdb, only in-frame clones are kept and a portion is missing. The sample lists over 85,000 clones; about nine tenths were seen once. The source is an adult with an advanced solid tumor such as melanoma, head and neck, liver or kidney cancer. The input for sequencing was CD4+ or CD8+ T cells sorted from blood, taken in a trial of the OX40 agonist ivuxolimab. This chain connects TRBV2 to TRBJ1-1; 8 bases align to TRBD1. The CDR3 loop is CASSRQGTNEAFF. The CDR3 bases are TGTGCCAGCAGTCGACAGGGGACGAACGAAGCTTTCTTT.